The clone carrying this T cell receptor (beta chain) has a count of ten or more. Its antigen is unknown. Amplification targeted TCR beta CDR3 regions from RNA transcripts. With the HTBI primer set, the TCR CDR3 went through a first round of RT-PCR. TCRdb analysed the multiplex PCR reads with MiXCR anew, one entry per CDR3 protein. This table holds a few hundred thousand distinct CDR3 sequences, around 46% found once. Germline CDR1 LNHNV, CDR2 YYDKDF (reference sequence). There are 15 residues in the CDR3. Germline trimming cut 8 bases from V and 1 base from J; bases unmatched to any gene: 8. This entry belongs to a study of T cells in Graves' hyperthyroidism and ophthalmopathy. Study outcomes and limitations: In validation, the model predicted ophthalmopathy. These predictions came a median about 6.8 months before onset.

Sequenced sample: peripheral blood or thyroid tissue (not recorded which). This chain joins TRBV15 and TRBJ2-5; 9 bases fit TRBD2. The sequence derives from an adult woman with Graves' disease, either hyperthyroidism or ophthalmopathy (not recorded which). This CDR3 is CATGDSGRFQETQYF. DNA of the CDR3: TGTGCCACCGGGGATAGCGGGAGATTCCAAGAGACCCAGTACTTC.